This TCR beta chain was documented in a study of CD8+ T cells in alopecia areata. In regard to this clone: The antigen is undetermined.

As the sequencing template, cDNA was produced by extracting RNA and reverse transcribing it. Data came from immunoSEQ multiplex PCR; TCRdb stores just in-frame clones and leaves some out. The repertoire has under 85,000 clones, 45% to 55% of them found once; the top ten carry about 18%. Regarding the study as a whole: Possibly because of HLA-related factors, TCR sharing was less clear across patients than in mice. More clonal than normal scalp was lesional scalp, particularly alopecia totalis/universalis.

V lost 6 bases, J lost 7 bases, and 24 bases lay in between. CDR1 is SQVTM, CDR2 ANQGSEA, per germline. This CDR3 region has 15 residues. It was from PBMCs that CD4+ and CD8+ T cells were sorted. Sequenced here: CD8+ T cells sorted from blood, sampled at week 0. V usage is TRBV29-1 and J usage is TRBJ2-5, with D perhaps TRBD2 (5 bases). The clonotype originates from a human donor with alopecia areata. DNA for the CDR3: TGCAGCGTGATGCCGGAGGACGGTTTCTTCGGGACCCAGTACTTC. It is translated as CSVMPEDGFFGTQYF.